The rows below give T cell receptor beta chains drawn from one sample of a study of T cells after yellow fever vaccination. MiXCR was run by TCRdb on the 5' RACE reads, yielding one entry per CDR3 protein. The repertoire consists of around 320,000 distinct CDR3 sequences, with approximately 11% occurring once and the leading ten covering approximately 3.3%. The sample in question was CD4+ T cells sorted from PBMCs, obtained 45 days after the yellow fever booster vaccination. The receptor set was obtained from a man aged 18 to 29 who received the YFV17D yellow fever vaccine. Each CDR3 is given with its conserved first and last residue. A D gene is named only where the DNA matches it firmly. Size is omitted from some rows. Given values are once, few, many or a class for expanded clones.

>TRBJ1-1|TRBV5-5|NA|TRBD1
TGTGCCAGCAACAGGGGCTGGGGGAACACTGAAGCTTTCTTT
CASNRGWGNTEAFF
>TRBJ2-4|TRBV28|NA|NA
TGTGCCAGCAGTTTAGACTCCAAAAACATTCAGTACTTC
CASSLDSKNIQYF
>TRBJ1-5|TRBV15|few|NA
TGTGCCACCAGAAGAGGAGTACCGAATCAGCCCCAGCATTTT
CATRRGVPNQPQHF
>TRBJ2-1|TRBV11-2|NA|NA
TGTGCCAGCAGCTTGAGGTGGGGTGAGCAGTTCTTC
CASSLRWGEQFF
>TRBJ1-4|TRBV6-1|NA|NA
TGTGCCAGCAGGGCGCCGGGGGTTTTTGAAAAACTGTTTTTT
CASRAPGVFEKLFF
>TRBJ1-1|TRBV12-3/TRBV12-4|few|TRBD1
TGTGCCAGCAGTTTGACAGGGGGCGGGTACACTGAAGCTTTCTTT
CASSLTGGGYTEAFF
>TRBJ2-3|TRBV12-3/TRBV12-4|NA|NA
TGTGCCAGCAGTTTACTTACGGTTACAGATACGCAGTATTTT
CASSLLTVTDTQYF
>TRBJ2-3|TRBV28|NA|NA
TGTGCCAGCAGTTTCATAGGGGCCGACGATACGCAGTATTTT
CASSFIGADDTQYF
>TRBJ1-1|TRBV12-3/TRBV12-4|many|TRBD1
TGTGCCAGCAGTTTAATTCTGGGACAGGGAACTGAAGCTTTCTTT
CASSLILGQGTEAFF
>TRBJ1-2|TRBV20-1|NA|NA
TGCAGTGCTAGATCGGGATCAGCTAACTATGGCTACACCTTC
CSARSGSANYGYTF
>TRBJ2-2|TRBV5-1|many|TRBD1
TGCGCCAGCAGCTACGGGACAGGGCCCGGGGAGCTGTTTTTT
CASSYGTGPGELFF
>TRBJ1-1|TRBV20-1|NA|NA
TGCAGTGCTAGGGTGGGGATAAACACTGAAGCTTTCTTT
CSARVGINTEAFF
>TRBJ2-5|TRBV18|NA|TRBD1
TGTGCCAGCTCACCGGGACAGCTTACTGAGACCCAGTACTTC
CASSPGQLTETQYF
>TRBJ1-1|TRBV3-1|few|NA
TGTGCCAGCAGCCATTCCGGCCCGGGGACTGAAGCTTTCTTT
CASSHSGPGTEAFF